This T cell receptor beta chain comes out of a study of T cell repertoires in cytomegalovirus infection (dated by TCRdb to the late 2010s). Study-level background: Peptide stimulations targeted recently identified HLA-C-restricted CMV epitopes, whose presentation resists viral immunomodulation, together with well-studied HLA-B-restricted epitopes. The HLA type of each donor mattered for the analysis, because public TCR beta signatures pointed to carriage of CMV infection along with the matching HLA type. On the study overall, not on this receptor specifically: In both this cohort and an independent approximately 370-donor cohort, the cumulative frequency of public TCR beta family members distinguished carriers of CMV infection plus the relevant HLA type. The ex vivo response was dominated by HLA-C-restricted CMV-specific TCR beta clonotypes, which also provided the single most frequent clonotype in two of eight donors.

The sequencer listed for this sample is Illumina HiSeq 1500. Clones were called with MiXCR by TCRdb after fastp trimmed the public reads at Q25, and only in-frame beta chains were retained. For every CDR3 protein sequence, its rows merge into one entry that carries the most common genes and DNA. This sample has more than 75,000 distinct CDR3 sequences in its table, and approximately 30% of those were observed once. The top ten hold about 65% of the sample. As encoded in the germline V gene (reference sequence), CDR1 is MNHEY while CDR2 is SMNVEV. V has 5 bases trimmed and J has 3 bases trimmed; junction bases matching no gene number 6. The CDR3 sequence holds 15 residues, the cysteine and phenylalanine included. The entry retains the CDR3 DNA only, 45 bases that are in frame from base 1. The intended sense of this specimen's treatment or condition label: in vitro stimulation with specific CMV peptide epitopes to enrich CMV-specific T cells.

Comments on this clonotype: Its recognized antigen is unknown. No much larger clone exists at a distance of one base, and base qualities are not known.

The TCR sequence derives from a human donor in good health (CMV status not recorded). Some clones in this sample may be carry-over from other donors' samples. The chain is assembled from TRBV27 and TRBJ2-2, and TRBD1 aligns with 7 junction nucleotides. The sequences come from CD8+ T cells from cultured PBMCs, collected from culture after CMV antigen stimulation. CDR3 sequence: CASSPGTVYTGELFF. Here is the DNA: TGTGCCAGCAGTCCGGGGACAGTTTACACCGGGGAGCTGTTTTTT.